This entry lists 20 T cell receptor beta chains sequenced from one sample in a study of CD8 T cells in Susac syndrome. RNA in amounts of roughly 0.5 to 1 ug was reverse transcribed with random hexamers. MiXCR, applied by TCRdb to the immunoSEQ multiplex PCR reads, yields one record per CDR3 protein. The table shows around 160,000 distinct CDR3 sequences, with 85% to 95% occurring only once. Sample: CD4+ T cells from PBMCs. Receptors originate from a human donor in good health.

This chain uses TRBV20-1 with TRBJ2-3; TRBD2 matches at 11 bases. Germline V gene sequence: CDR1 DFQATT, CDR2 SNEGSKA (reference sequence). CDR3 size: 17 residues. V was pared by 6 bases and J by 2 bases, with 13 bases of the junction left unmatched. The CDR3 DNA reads TGCAGTGCCGAAAGTCCTCTAGCGGGGGGTCACACAGATACGCAGTATTTT. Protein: CSAESPLAGGHTDTQYF.

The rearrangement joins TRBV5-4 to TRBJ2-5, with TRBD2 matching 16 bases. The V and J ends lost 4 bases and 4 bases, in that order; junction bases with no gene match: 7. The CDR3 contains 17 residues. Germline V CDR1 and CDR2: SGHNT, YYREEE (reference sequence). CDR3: CASSPGTSGGAVETQYF. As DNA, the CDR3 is TGTGCCAGCAGCCCGGGGACTAGCGGGGGGGCTGTAGAGACCCAGTACTTC.

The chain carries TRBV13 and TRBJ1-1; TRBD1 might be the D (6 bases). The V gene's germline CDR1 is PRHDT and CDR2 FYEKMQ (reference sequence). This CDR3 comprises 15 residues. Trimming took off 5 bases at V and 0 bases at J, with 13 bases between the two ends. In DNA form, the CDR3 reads TGTGCCAGCAGCAACCAGGGACACCTGAACACTGAAGCTTTCTTT. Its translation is CASSNQGHLNTEAFF.

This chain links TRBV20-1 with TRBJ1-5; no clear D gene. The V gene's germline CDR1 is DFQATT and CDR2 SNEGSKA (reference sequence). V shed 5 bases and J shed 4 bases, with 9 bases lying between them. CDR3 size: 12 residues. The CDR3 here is CSAPGKNQPQHF. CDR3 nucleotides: TGCAGTGCTCCGGGGAAAAATCAGCCCCAGCATTTT.

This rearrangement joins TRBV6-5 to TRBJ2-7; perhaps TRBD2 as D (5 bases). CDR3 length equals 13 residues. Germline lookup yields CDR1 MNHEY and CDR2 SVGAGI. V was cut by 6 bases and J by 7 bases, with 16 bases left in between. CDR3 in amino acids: CASRLSGGREQYF. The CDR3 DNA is TGTGCCAGCAGACTTAGTGGAGGAAGGGAGCAGTACTTC.

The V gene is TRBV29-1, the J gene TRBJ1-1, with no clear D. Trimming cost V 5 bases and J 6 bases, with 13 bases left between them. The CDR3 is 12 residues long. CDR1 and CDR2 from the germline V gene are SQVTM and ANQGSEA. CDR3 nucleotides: TGCAGCGTTTCGACTACCGGCCCTGAAGCTTTCTTT. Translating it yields CSVSTTGPEAFF.

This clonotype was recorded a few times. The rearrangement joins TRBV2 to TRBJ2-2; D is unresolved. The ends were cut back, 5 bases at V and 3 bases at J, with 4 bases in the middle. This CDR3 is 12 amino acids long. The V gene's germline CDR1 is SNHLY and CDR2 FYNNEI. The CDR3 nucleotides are TGTGCCAGCAGTCCTGACACCGGGGAGCTGTTTTTT. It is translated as CASSPDTGELFF.

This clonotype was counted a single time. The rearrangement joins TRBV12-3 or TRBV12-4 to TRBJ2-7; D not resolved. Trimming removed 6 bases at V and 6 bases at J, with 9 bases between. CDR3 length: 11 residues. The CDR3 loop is CASRGVAEQYF. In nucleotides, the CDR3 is TGTGCCAGCAGAGGCGTCGCCGAGCAGTACTTC.

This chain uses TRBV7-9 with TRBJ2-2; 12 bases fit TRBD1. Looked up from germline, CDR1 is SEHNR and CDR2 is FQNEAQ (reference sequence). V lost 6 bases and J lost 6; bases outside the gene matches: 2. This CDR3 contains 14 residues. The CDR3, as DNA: TGTGCCAGCAGGGGGACAGGGGGCTCCGGGGAGCTGTTTTTT. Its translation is CASRGTGGSGELFF.

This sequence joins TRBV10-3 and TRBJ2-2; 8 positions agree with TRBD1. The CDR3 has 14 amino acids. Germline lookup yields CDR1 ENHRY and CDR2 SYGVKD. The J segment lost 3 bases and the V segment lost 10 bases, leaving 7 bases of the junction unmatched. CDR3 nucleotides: TGTGCCACGCTCGGACAGGGAGACACCGGGGAGCTGTTTTTT. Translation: CATLGQGDTGELFF.

CDR3 in amino acids: CASSPGSGGTEAFF. The CDR3 DNA follows: TGTGCCAGCAGCCCAGGTTCGGGGGGGACTGAAGCTTTCTTT. V usage is TRBV7-3 and J usage is TRBJ1-1, with D possibly being TRBD1 (5 bases). V shed 5 bases and J shed 5 bases, with 15 bases lying between them. The germline V gene encodes CDR1 SGHTA and CDR2 FQGTGA. The CDR3 totals 14 residues.

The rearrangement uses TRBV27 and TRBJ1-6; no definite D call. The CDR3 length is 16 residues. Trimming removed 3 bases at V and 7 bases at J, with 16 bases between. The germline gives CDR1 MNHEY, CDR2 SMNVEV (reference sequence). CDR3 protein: CASSFYTPPANSPLHF. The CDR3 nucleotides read TGTGCCAGCAGTTTTTATACCCCCCCGGCGAATTCACCCCTCCACTTT.

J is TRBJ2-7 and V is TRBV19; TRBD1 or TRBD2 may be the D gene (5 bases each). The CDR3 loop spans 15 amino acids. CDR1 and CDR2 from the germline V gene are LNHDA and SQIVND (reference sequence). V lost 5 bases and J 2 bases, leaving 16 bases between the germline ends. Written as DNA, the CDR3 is TGTGCCAGTAGTGTGTCGGGGACCCATGCCTACGAGCAGTACTTC. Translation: CASSVSGTHAYEQYF. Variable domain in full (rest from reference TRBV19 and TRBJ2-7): DGGITQSPKYLFRKEGQNVTLSCEQNLNHDAMYWYRQDPGQGLRLIYYSQIVNDFQKGDIAEGYSVSREKKESFPLTVTSAQKNPTAFYLCASSVSGTHAYEQYFGPGTRLTVT.

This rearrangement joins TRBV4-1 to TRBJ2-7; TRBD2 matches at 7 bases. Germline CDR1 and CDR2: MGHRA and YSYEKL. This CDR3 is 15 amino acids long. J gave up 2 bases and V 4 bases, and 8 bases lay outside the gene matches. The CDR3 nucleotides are TGCGCCAGCAGCCTTACCGGGACTAATCCCTACGAGCAGTACTTC. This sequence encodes CASSLTGTNPYEQYF.

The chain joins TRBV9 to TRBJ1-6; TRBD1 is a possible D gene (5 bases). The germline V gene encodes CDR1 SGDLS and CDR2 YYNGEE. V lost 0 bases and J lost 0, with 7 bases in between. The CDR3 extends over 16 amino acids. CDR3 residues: CASSVGGNSYNSPLHF. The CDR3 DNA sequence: TGTGCCAGCAGCGTAGGGGGCAACTCCTATAATTCACCCCTCCACTTT.

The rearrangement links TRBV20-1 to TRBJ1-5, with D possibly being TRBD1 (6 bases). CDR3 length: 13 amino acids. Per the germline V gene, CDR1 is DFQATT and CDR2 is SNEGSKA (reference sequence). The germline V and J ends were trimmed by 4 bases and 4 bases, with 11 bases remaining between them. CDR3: CSAKGVGNQPQHF. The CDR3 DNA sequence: TGCAGTGCTAAGGGGGTTGGTAATCAGCCCCAGCATTTT.

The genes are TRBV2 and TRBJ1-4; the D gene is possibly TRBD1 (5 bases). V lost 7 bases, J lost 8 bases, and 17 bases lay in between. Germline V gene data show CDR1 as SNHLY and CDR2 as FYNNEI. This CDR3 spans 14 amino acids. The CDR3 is CASIYTRDGEKLFF. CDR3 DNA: TGTGCCAGCATTTATACCAGGGACGGGGAAAAACTGTTTTTT.

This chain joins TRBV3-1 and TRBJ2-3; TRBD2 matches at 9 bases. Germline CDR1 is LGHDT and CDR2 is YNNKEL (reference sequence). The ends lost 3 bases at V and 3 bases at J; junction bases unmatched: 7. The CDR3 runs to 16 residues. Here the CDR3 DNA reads TGTGCCAGCAGCCAGTGGGCGCGGGGGGGGACAGATACGCAGTATTTT. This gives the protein CASSQWARGGTDTQYF.

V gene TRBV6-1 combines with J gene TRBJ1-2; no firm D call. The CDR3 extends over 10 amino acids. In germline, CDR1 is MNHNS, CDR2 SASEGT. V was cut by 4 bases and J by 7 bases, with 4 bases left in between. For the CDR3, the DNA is TGTGCCAGCAGTGGCGGTGGCTACACCTTC. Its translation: CASSGGGYTF.

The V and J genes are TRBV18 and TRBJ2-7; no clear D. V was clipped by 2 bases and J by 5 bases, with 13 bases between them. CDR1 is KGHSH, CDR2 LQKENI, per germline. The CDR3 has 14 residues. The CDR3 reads CASSPAAQPHEQYF. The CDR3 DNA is TGTGCCAGCTCACCAGCGGCCCAGCCCCACGAGCAGTACTTC. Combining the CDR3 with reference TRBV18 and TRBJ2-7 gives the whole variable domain NAGVMQNPRHLVRRRGQEARLRCSPMKGHSHVYWYRQLPEEGLKFMVYLQKENIIDESGMPKERFSAEFPKEGPSILRIQQVVRGDSAAYFCASSPAAQPHEQYFGPGTRLTVT.